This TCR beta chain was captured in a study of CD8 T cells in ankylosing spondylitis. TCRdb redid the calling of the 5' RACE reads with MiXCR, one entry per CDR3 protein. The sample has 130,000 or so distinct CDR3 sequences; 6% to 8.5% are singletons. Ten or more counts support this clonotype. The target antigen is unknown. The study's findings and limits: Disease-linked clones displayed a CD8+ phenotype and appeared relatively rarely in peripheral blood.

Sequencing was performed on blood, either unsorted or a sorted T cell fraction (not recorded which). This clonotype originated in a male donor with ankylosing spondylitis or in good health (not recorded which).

The CDR3 nucleotides are TGCAGTGCTTCTAACCCGAACAACTCCTACAATGAGCAGTTCTTC. Its protein product is CSASNPNNSYNEQFF. The gene calls are TRBV20-1 and TRBJ2-1, with D uncertain. The V gene lost 5 bases and the J gene lost 0 bases, with 14 bases spanning the gap. The CDR3 length is 15 residues. Germline values: CDR1 DFQATT, CDR2 SNEGSKA (reference sequence).